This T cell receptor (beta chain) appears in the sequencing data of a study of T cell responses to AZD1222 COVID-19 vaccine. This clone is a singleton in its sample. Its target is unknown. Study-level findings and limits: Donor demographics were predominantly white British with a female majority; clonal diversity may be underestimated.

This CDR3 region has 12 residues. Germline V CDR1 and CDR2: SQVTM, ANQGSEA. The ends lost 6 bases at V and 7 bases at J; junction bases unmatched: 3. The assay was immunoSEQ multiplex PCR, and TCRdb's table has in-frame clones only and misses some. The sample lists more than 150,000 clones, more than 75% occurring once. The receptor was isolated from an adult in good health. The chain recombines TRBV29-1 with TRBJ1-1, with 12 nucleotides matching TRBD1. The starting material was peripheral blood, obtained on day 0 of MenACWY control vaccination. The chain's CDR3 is CSVGTGGSEAFF. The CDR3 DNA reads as TGCAGCGTAGGGACAGGGGGCAGTGAAGCTTTCTTT. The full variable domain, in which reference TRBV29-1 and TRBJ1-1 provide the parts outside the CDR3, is SAVISQKPSRDICQRGTSLTIQCQVDSQVTMMFWYRQQPGQSLTLIATANQGSEATYESGFVIDKFPISRPNLTFSTLTVSNMSPEDSSIYLCSVGTGGSEAFFGQGTRLTVV.